A single sample gave rise to the 12 T cell receptor beta chains below, sequenced in a study of identifying expanded T cells in peripheral blood. Assay: immunoSEQ multiplex PCR; the TCRdb copy retains only in-frame clones and omits some. The sample shows 50,000 to 70,000 clones, more than 70% of them seen only once. The sequenced sample consisted of blood. These receptors were obtained from a person aged 18-70 years in good health.

This rearrangement joins TRBV6-4 to TRBJ2-1, with D possibly being TRBD2 (6 bases). Trimming removed 4 bases at V and 6 bases at J, with 13 bases between. The CDR3 spans 14 residues. Looked up from germline, CDR1 is MRHNA and CDR2 is SNTAGT. The CDR3 reads CASSAGGESNEQFF. As DNA, the CDR3 is TGTGCCAGCAGTGCTGGCGGGGAGTCCAATGAGCAGTTCTTC.

The rearrangement joins TRBV27 to TRBJ2-7; 7 nucleotides line up with TRBD2. Germline CDR1 is MNHEY and CDR2 is SMNVEV (reference sequence). This CDR3 spans 16 amino acids. V was pared by 2 bases and J by 5 bases, with 12 bases of the junction left unmatched. The CDR3 coding sequence is TGTGCCAGCAGTTTAGGGGACGCGAACGGGAGGCACGAGCAGTACTTC. It translates to CASSLGDANGRHEQYF.

The V call is TRBV18, the J call TRBJ1-2; TRBD1 aligns across 9 bases. Unmatched junction bases numbered 7, after V lost 3 bases and J lost 5 bases. This CDR3 is 15 amino acids long. Germline V lookup: CDR1 KGHSH, CDR2 LQKENI. CDR3 amino acids: CASSPGDRVLYGYTF. CDR3 nucleotides: TGTGCCAGCTCACCGGGGGACAGGGTATTGTATGGCTACACCTTC.

The chain uses TRBV6-6 and TRBJ1-4; D is uncertain. The CDR3 extends over 14 amino acids. Deletions cut 6 bases from V and 3 bases from J, with 11 bases between. CDR1 is MNHNY and CDR2 is SVGAGI in the germline V gene (reference sequence). The CDR3 nucleotides read TGTGCCAGCAGGGGGTTTCCCCCTAATGAAAAACTGTTTTTT. Amino acids: CASRGFPPNEKLFF.

This clone was detected only once. This chain uses TRBV21-1 with TRBJ2-2; whether TRBD1, the table's D call, matches the DNA was not checked. TRBV21-1 is described as a pseudogene. There are 18 residues in the CDR3. The CDR3 coding sequence is TGTGCCAGCAGCCAATCCGGGACAGGGCCCCCGAACACCGGGGAGCTGTTTTTT. Translation gives CASSQSGTGPPNTGELFF.

This chain joins TRBV27 and TRBJ1-6; D is ambiguous. Per the germline V gene, CDR1 is MNHEY and CDR2 is SMNVEV (reference sequence). With 4 bases removed from V and 10 bases from J, the gap between germline ends came to 11 bases. The CDR3 is made up of 13 amino acids. The CDR3 protein is CASSWGAQSPLHF. CDR3 in DNA: TGTGCCAGCAGTTGGGGAGCACAATCACCCCTCCACTTT.

The rearrangement joins TRBV6-5 to TRBJ1-1; 11 positions match TRBD1. The germline V gene has CDR1 MNHEY and CDR2 SVGAGI. This CDR3 has 14 residues. V was clipped by 6 bases and J by 5 bases; unmatched bases: 5. CDR3 loop: CASRDGTGGTEAFF. The CDR3, as DNA: TGTGCCAGCAGAGACGGGACAGGGGGTACTGAAGCTTTCTTT.

The chain carries TRBV5-1 and TRBJ2-2, with no clear D. V was trimmed by 2 bases and J by 0 bases, leaving 8 bases between them. CDR3 length: 15 amino acids. Per the germline V gene, CDR1 is SGHRS and CDR2 is YFSETQ. The CDR3 DNA reads as TGCGCCAGCAGCTTAGAGAACCCGAACACCGGGGAGCTGTTTTTT. Translating it yields CASSLENPNTGELFF.

The chain recombines TRBV6-7 with TRBJ2-5, with 11 bases that match TRBD2. TRBV6-7 is an open reading frame, and its role is uncertain. The CDR3 is 16 amino acids. V gave up 5 bases and J gave up 1 base; unmatched junction bases: 6. As DNA, the CDR3 is TGTGCCAGCAGTGGCGGGACTAGCGGAAGCCAAGAGACCCAGTACTTC. It yields the protein CASSGGTSGSQETQYF.

V and J are TRBV5-5 and TRBJ1-5; D not resolved. In germline, CDR1 is SGHKS, CDR2 YYEKEE (reference sequence). The V gene lost 1 base and the J gene lost 0 bases, with 8 bases spanning the gap. CDR3 length equals 15 residues. The CDR3 loop is CASSLYGYSNQPQHF. Here the CDR3 DNA reads TGTGCCAGCAGCTTGTACGGATATAGCAATCAGCCCCAGCATTTT.

The gene calls are TRBV19 and TRBJ2-2, with a tentative D call TRBD1 (5 bases). V gave up 7 bases and J gave up 0 bases, with 9 bases separating them. Per germline, CDR1 LNHDA and CDR2 SQIVND (reference sequence). The CDR3 runs to 14 residues. CDR3 bases: TGTGCCAGTAAAAGACAGACGAACACCGGGGAGCTGTTTTTT. Protein product: CASKRQTNTGELFF.

The chain combines TRBV6-5 with TRBJ2-1, with D tentatively TRBD1 (6 bases). The CDR3 has 13 amino acids. CDR1 and CDR2 from the germline V gene are MNHEY and SVGAGI. V lost 2 bases, J lost 8 bases, and 10 bases lay in between. CDR3 nucleotides: TGTGCCAGCAGTTACACAGGGTATCATGAGCAGTTCTTC. Residues: CASSYTGYHEQFF.